This T cell receptor (beta chain) was identified during a study of blood T cell repertoires in COVID-19. About the research overall: Material from acute and convalescent COVID-19 was sourced from the United States, Italy and Spain. The analysed material was cDNA or gDNA that came from T cells, B-cell-depleted T cells, or PBMCs.

Source study methods: Amplified reference gene primers provided the basis for estimating nucleated cell counts. Only in-frame clones appear in the TCRdb table, and some are missing; sequencing was by immunoSEQ multiplex PCR. That table supplies the V and J calls and clone size; D and trimming were determined from the DNA. The table has 110,000 to 150,000 clones, about 91% seen once; the top ten hold 1.5% to 1.7%. The germline V gene has CDR1 SNHLY and CDR2 FYNNEI. After removal of 3 bases from V and 4 bases from J, the junction contained 6 bases not matched to a gene. CDR3 length: 16 residues. The sequencing sample was made of peripheral blood. The TCR was taken from a woman in her fifties or sixties with acute or convalescent COVID-19. The chain is built from TRBV2 and TRBJ1-3, with TRBD1 matching 10 bases. This chain's CDR3 is CASSDLDRGKGNTIYF. In DNA, the CDR3 is TGTGCCAGCAGTGATCTGGACAGGGGGAAGGGAAACACCATATATTTT.